Listed below are T cell receptor beta chains from one sample, sequenced in a study of spatial heterogeneity in lung cancer. TCRdb re-called the 5' RACE reads through MiXCR, storing one row per CDR3 protein. The sample includes about 50,000 distinct CDR3 sequences, roughly 7.2% seen only once; the top ten take 13%. Source: PBMCs, taken at surgery. The receptors shown here come from a female donor with early-stage non-small cell lung cancer. CDR3s include the opening cysteine and the closing phenylalanine or tryptophan.

CDR3	J	V	length
CASSLGTRGQDTEAFF	TRBJ1-1	TRBV5-1	16
CASSHLNGGSGGYTF	TRBJ1-2	TRBV4-2	15
CASSRQGTDTQYF	TRBJ2-3	TRBV6-5	13
CSARGRAFYGYTF	TRBJ1-2	TRBV20-1	13
CASSIGIFIDNEQFF	TRBJ2-1	TRBV13	15
CASSSLKAGLNYGYTF	TRBJ1-2	TRBV11-2	16
CASSYSRDENQEAFF	TRBJ1-1	TRBV6-5	15
CASSYGQGAYQAGELFF	TRBJ2-2	TRBV5-1	17
CAWGLGGEQYF	TRBJ2-7	TRBV30	11
CASSVGWEYNEQFF	TRBJ2-1	TRBV9	14
CASSQGLSSSYEQYF	TRBJ2-7	TRBV3-1	15
CASSPEGVNQPQHF	TRBJ1-5	TRBV11-2	14
CASSEFWTGVSYEQYF	TRBJ2-7	TRBV25-1	16
CAISTGRETQYF	TRBJ2-5	TRBV28	12
CASRSTGEFSPLHF	TRBJ1-6	TRBV6-2/TRBV6-3	14
CSASGSTFSGANVLTF	TRBJ2-6	TRBV20-1	16
CASSNPTGTGYGDTF	TRBJ1-2	TRBV28	15
CASSELASAGELFF	TRBJ2-2	TRBV2	14
CASSEWGAGGADTQYF	TRBJ2-3	TRBV6-1	16
CASSRTSGGAGDTQYF	TRBJ2-3	TRBV6-6	16
CATSEDQTRQPQHF	TRBJ1-5	TRBV24-1	14
CAWMWAGGRIDTQYF	TRBJ2-3	TRBV30	15
CASSPSDRAYEQYF	TRBJ2-7	TRBV7-9	14
CASSYVSGLPQHF	TRBJ1-5	TRBV6-2/TRBV6-3	13
CASSLSGTETYEQYF	TRBJ2-7	TRBV7-2	15
CASSQDPLLPFF	TRBJ1-1	TRBV4-3	12
CATSSSGQGGFSGANVLTF	TRBJ2-6	TRBV15	19
CSATPGQGSSGANVLTF	TRBJ2-6	TRBV20-1	17
CASSLAPYNEQFF	TRBJ2-1	TRBV12-3/TRBV12-4	13